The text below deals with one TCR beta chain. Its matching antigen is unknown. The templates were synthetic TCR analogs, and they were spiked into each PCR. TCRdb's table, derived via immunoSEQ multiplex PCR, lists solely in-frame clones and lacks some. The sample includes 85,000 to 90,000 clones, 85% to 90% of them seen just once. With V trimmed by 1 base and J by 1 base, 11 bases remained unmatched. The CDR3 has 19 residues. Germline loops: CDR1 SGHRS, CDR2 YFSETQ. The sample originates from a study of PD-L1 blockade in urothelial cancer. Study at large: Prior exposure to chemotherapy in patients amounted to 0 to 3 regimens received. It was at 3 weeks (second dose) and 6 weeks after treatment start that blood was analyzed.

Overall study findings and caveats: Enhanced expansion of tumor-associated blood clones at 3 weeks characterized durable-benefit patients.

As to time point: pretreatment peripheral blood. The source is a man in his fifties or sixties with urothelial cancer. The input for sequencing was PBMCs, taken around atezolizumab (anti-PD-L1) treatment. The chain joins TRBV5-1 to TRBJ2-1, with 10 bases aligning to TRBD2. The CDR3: CASSLLSASGRKSYNEQFF. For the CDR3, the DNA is TGCGCCAGCAGCTTGTTATCTGCTAGCGGGAGAAAATCCTACAATGAGCAGTTCTTC. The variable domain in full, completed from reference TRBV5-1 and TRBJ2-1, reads KAGVTQTPRYLIKTRGQQVTLSCSPISGHRSVSWYQQTPGQGLQFLFEYFSETQRNKGNFPGRFSGRQFSNSRSEMNVSTLELGDSALYLCASSLLSASGRKSYNEQFFGPGTRLTVL.